The next 9 T cell receptor beta chains were all read from a single sample in a study of T cell repertoires in cytomegalovirus infection. TCRdb reprocessed the reads via MiXCR and lists one record per CDR3 protein. The profile shows roughly 170,000 distinct CDR3 sequences, roughly 22% of them singletons. Their recognized antigens are unknown. The sequencing here drew on CD8+ T cells from cultured PBMCs, taken from culture after CMV antigen stimulation. The receptors were sampled from a human donor in good health (CMV status not recorded). Some clones in this sample may be carry-over from other donors' samples.

This clonotype was detected a few times. J is TRBJ2-1 and V is TRBV12-3 or TRBV12-4; 8 positions agree with TRBD2. V shed 7 bases, J shed 7 bases, and the junction held 12 bases outside the gene matches. There are 15 residues in the CDR3. CDR3 DNA: TGTGCCAGCACTCCGCCACGGGGGGGGAGGAATGAGCAGTTCTTC. Translation: CASTPPRGGRNEQFF.

CDR3 sequence: CASSLGLGPDTPNYGYTF. CDR3 coding DNA: TGTGCCAGCAGCTTAGGTCTCGGCCCAGATACACCCAACTATGGCTACACCTTC. The chain couples TRBV7-8 to TRBJ1-2; D ambiguous. V lost 1 base and J lost 2, with 20 bases in between. The germline V gene has CDR1 SGHVS and CDR2 FQNEAQ. The CDR3 is 18 residues long. Based on the CDR3 plus reference TRBV7-8 and TRBJ1-2, the full variable domain is GAGVSQSPRYKVAKRGQDVALRCDPISGHVSLFWYQQALGQGPEFLTYFQNEAQLDKSGLPSDRFFAERPEGSVSTLKIQRTQQEDSAVYLCASSLGLGPDTPNYGYTFGSGTRLTVV.

This clonotype was seen a few times. The chain uses TRBV7-8 and TRBJ2-3, with 15 bases matching TRBD2. The length of the CDR3 is 21 residues. Germline lookup yields CDR1 SGHVS and CDR2 FQNEAQ. Losses at the gene ends were 5 bases for V and 0 bases for J; bases not matched to a gene: 15. CDR3 region: CASSLSIGGLAGGKSTDTQYF. CDR3 coding DNA: TGTGCCAGCAGCCTTAGTATTGGGGGACTAGCGGGGGGCAAAAGCACAGATACGCAGTATTTT.

This clonotype was seen a handful of times. The genes are TRBV12-3 or TRBV12-4 and TRBJ1-1; D is unclear. The CDR3 has 10 residues. V shed 7 bases and J shed 5 bases, with 5 bases lying between them. This CDR3 is CASIQTEAFF. CDR3 nucleotide sequence: TGTGCCAGCATCCAAACTGAAGCTTTCTTT.

In DNA form, the CDR3 reads TGTGCCAGCAGTGAATTGGAGGGGAACGCCCGAGAAACTGAAGCTTTCTTT. Its protein is CASSELEGNARETEAFF. This chain uses TRBV25-1 with TRBJ1-1, with a tentative D call TRBD1 (5 bases). The V end was cut by 1 base, the J end by 5 bases, with 20 bases between. The CDR3 loop spans 17 amino acids. In germline, CDR1 is MGHDK, CDR2 SYGVNS. The entire variable domain, with the rest obtained from reference TRBV25-1 and TRBJ1-1, is as follows: EADIYQTPRYLVIGTGKKITLECSQTMGHDKMYWYQQDPGMELHLIHYSYGVNSTEKGDLSSESTVSRIRTEHFPLTLESARPSHTSQYLCASSELEGNARETEAFFGQGTRLTVV.

The chain joins TRBV7-2 to TRBJ2-7; 8 bases are a match to TRBD2. Germline trimming cut 1 base from V and 4 bases from J; bases unmatched to any gene: 12. From germline, CDR1 is SGHTA and CDR2 FQGNSA. The CDR3 contains 17 residues. Here the CDR3 DNA reads TGTGCCAGCAGCTTAGTTCCCGCGGGGGGCTACCCTTACGAGCAGTACTTC. Translating gives CASSLVPAGGYPYEQYF.

This clonotype was counted once. One junction end does not reproduce the germline sequence, and a read error may be involved. The chain recombines TRBV5-1 with TRBJ1-5; D gene ambiguous. The CDR3 is made up of 16 amino acids. Germline lookup yields CDR1 SGHRS and CDR2 YFSETQ. The CDR3 here is CVSSLGDINSNQPQHF. In DNA form, the CDR3 reads TGCGTCAGCAGCTTGGGTGACATAAATAGCAATCAGCCCCAGCATTTT.

Ten or more counts support this clonotype. The chain combines TRBV4-2 with TRBJ2-5; D possibly corresponds to TRBD2 (6 bases). The CDR3 length is 18 residues. CDR1 and CDR2 (germline): LGHNA, YNFKEQ. Trimming left V 3 bases short and J 0 bases short, with 20 bases between. The CDR3 coding sequence is TGTGCCAGCAGCCATCATAAGTTGAGGAGGGACCACCAAGAGACCCAGTACTTC. Residues: CASSHHKLRRDHQETQYF.

V gene TRBV7-6 combines with J gene TRBJ1-4; possible D gene TRBD1, 5 bases. The CDR3 extends over 13 amino acids. Germline V gives CDR1 SGHVS, CDR2 FNYEAQ. V shed 5 bases and J shed 8 bases, with 12 bases lying between them. The CDR3 nucleotides are TGTGCCAGCAGCCCTGAGGGGATGGAAAAACTGTTTTTT. This codes for CASSPEGMEKLFF.